Below, 20 T cell receptor beta chains from the same sample are listed, as sequenced in a study of shared clonotypes between healthy human individuals (dated by TCRdb to the early 2020s). Library generation was performed with the immunoSEQ multiplex PCR assay. In its TCRdb copy, this immuneACCESS table keeps in-frame sequences only and misses some clones. Where compared with another copy, unresolved V genes explain less than half of these, and the others have no known cause. The sample has over 400,000 clones on record, about 96% of them singletons. 0.064% of the sample goes to the ten largest clones. The sample was naive CD4+ T cells sorted from blood. What the cell subset or site label conveys for this sample: CD45RA+ positively selected. The receptor set was obtained from a woman younger than 45 in good health.

The J gene is TRBJ2-3, the V gene TRBV29-1; 7 positions match TRBD2. Germline loops: CDR1 SQVTM, CDR2 ANQGSEA. V shed 6 bases and J 1 base; nucleotides not matched to a gene: 7. The CDR3 consists of 14 residues. The CDR3 loop reads CSVPRAGGTDTQYF. The CDR3 region has the DNA TGCAGCGTCCCGCGGGCGGGGGGCACAGATACGCAGTATTTT.

The chain combines TRBV6-1 with TRBJ1-2; 7 positions agree with TRBD1. With 1 base clipped from V and 7 bases from J, the junction kept 6 bases outside the gene matches. The CDR3 is 14 residues long. The germline CDR1 and CDR2 sequences are MNHNS and SASEGT. The chain's CDR3 is CASSEGTGIGGYTF. CDR3 DNA sequence: TGTGCCAGCAGTGAAGGGACAGGAATCGGTGGCTACACCTTC.

This clone appeared a few times. The J gene is TRBJ2-2, the V gene TRBV7-3; D gene unclear. CDR1 is SGHTA, CDR2 FQGTGA, per germline. The CDR3 length is 13 residues. V lost 2 bases, J lost 6 bases, and 7 bases lay in between. The CDR3, as DNA: TGTGCCAGCAGCTTAGTCCCGCCCGGGGAGCTGTTTTTT. Its translation: CASSLVPPGELFF. Complete variable domain (other parts from reference TRBV7-3 and TRBJ2-2): GAGVSQTPSNKVTEKGKYVELRCDPISGHTALYWYRQSLGQGPEFLIYFQGTGAADDSGLPNDRFFAVRPEGSVSTLKIQRTERGDSAVYLCASSLVPPGELFFGEGSRLTVL.

This clone was picked up one time. This chain connects TRBV7-2 to TRBJ2-2; D is ambiguous. The CDR3 runs to 15 residues. V shed 5 bases and J shed 6 bases, with 16 bases lying between them. Germline V CDR1 and CDR2: SGHTA, FQGNSA. In DNA, the CDR3 is TGTGCCAGCAGCCGAGTACTGGTAGCCGCCGGGGAGCTGTTTTTT. It encodes CASSRVLVAAGELFF.

This chain links TRBV6-6 with TRBJ2-3; D gene ambiguous. Germline CDR1 MNHNY, CDR2 SVGAGI (reference sequence). CDR3 length: 16 amino acids. Between the trimmed V and J ends, which lost 5 bases and 0 bases, there was a span of 15 bases. The CDR3 bases are TGTGCCAGCAGTGTCCGAACCGCGCGTAGCACAGATACGCAGTATTTT. Its translation is CASSVRTARSTDTQYF.

The chain combines TRBV5-1 with TRBJ2-5, with 7 bases lining up with TRBD2. The CDR3 loop spans 16 amino acids. The trim removed 1 base at V and 5 bases at J, leaving 11 bases unmatched. Germline V gene data show CDR1 as SGHRS and CDR2 as YFSETQ. The CDR3 bases are TGCGCCAGCAGCTTGTTTGCGGGAGCAGCCTCGGAGACCCAGTACTTC. Translated, it gives CASSLFAGAASETQYF. The whole variable domain, filled in from reference TRBV5-1 and TRBJ2-5, reads KAGVTQTPRYLIKTRGQQVTLSCSPISGHRSVSWYQQTPGQGLQFLFEYFSETQRNKGNFPGRFSGRQFSNSRSEMNVSTLELGDSALYLCASSLFAGAASETQYFGPGTRLLVL.

The rearrangement joins TRBV28 to TRBJ2-1, with 8 bases identical to TRBD2. V trimming: 7 bases; J trimming: 8 bases; junction bases outside the gene matches: 13. In germline, CDR1 is MDHEN, CDR2 SYDVKM. This CDR3 has 15 residues. The CDR3 protein is CASTTGGEGRHEQFF. The CDR3 DNA reads as TGTGCCAGCACCACGGGGGGGGAGGGTAGGCATGAGCAGTTCTTC.

This chain links TRBV10-3 with TRBJ1-2; D unresolved. The CDR3 consists of 12 residues. The V and J ends lost 4 bases and 2 bases respectively, with 5 bases between them. Germline V gene lookup returns CDR1 ENHRY and CDR2 SYGVKD. Here the CDR3 reads CAISAENYGYTF. CDR3 coding DNA: TGTGCCATCAGTGCGGAAAACTATGGCTACACCTTC.

The V gene is TRBV19, the J gene TRBJ1-5; D gene uncertain. Germline-derived CDR1 and CDR2 are LNHDA and SQIVND (reference sequence). The CDR3 runs 16 residues. The V gene lost 2 bases and the J gene lost 1 base, with 12 bases spanning the gap. The DNA of the CDR3 is TGTGCCAGTAGTATATTTGGGGTAGGGAGCAATCAGCCCCAGCATTTT. Its protein product is CASSIFGVGSNQPQHF.

This clone turned up a few times. CDR3 residues: CASNRQNYGYTF. Here the CDR3 DNA reads TGTGCCAGCAATCGACAGAACTATGGCTACACCTTC. This chain uses TRBV2 with TRBJ1-2; the D gene is possibly TRBD1 (5 bases). This CDR3 region has 12 residues. Trimming removed 7 bases at V and 2 bases at J, with 8 bases between. The germline CDR1 and CDR2 sequences are SNHLY and FYNNEI.

The genes are TRBV7-2 and TRBJ2-7; possibly TRBD2 for D (5 bases). Germline V gene lookup returns CDR1 SGHTA and CDR2 FQGNSA. This CDR3 has 16 amino acids. V gave up 2 bases and J gave up 2 bases, with 16 bases separating them. CDR3 sequence reads: CASSLFVSATPYEQYF. In DNA form, the CDR3 reads TGTGCCAGCAGCTTATTTGTTAGCGCGACTCCCTACGAGCAGTACTTC. The whole variable domain, filled in from reference TRBV7-2 and TRBJ2-7, reads GAGVSQSPSNKVTEKGKDVELRCDPISGHTALYWYRQSLGQGLEFLIYFQGNSAPDKSGLPSDRFSAERTGGSVSTLTIQRTQQEDSAVYLCASSLFVSATPYEQYFGPGTRLTVT.

The gene calls are TRBV5-6 and TRBJ2-2; D might be TRBD2 (6 bases). Germline V gene data show CDR1 as SGHDT and CDR2 as YYEEEE. With 0 bases removed from V and 6 bases from J, the gap between germline ends came to 15 bases. CDR3 size: 16 residues. The chain's CDR3 is CASSLVISSSAGELFF. CDR3 nucleotides: TGTGCCAGCAGCTTGGTTATTTCGTCTAGCGCCGGGGAGCTGTTTTTT.

The V gene is TRBV6-6, the J gene TRBJ1-1; D is unresolved. Trimming pared 5 bases from V and 2 bases from J, leaving 18 bases between. This CDR3 has 16 amino acids. The germline V gene has CDR1 MNHNY and CDR2 SVGAGI (reference sequence). The CDR3 DNA is TGTGCCAGCAGTAAACTCGTGGCGGCCGTTAACACTGAAGCTTTCTTT. It translates to CASSKLVAAVNTEAFF.

The V gene is TRBV10-1, the J gene TRBJ2-2, with 10 bases aligning to TRBD2. Trimming cost V 0 bases and J 7 bases; bases outside gene matches: 5. CDR1 and CDR2 (germline): WNHNN, SYGVQD (reference sequence). This CDR3 comprises 16 residues. The CDR3 nucleotides are TGCGCCAGCAGTGAGTCGTCTAGCGGGAGCGTCGGGGAGCTGTTTTTT. It encodes CASSESSSGSVGELFF.

V usage is TRBV19 and J usage is TRBJ1-2; maybe TRBD1 (5 bases). Looked up from germline, CDR1 is LNHDA and CDR2 is SQIVND (reference sequence). Trimming took off 3 bases at V and 2 bases at J, with 16 bases between the two ends. CDR3 length: 16 residues. The CDR3, as DNA: TGTGCCAGTAGTATCGGGGGAAGGGCCCCCAACTATGGCTACACCTTC. It is translated as CASSIGGRAPNYGYTF.

The rearrangement links TRBV6-1 to TRBJ2-7; maybe TRBD1 (5 bases). V lost 4 bases and J lost 0, with 16 bases in between. CDR1 and CDR2 (germline): MNHNS, SASEGT. CDR3 length equals 16 residues. The CDR3 reads CASSASWGPSSYEQYF. DNA for the CDR3: TGTGCCAGCAGTGCCTCGTGGGGCCCCAGCTCCTACGAGCAGTACTTC.

The chain combines TRBV11-2 with TRBJ1-1; D gene uncertain. This CDR3 has 16 residues. The germline V gene encodes CDR1 SGHAT and CDR2 FQNNGV. The V end lost 8 bases, the J end lost 2 bases, and 21 bases lay between the germline ends. This CDR3 is CASGTAPDRTNTEAFF. DNA for the CDR3: TGTGCCAGCGGTACCGCCCCAGACCGAACTAACACTGAAGCTTTCTTT.

The gene calls are TRBV19 and TRBJ1-1, with D possibly being TRBD1 (5 bases). Germline V gene lookup returns CDR1 LNHDA and CDR2 SQIVND (reference sequence). Deletions cut 10 bases from V and 5 bases from J, with 20 bases between. The CDR3 spans 14 residues. For the CDR3, the DNA is TGTGCCACCCGAGGGAGAGGGAAGGGGACTGAAGCTTTCTTT. It encodes CATRGRGKGTEAFF.

The gene calls are TRBV11-2 and TRBJ2-1; 8 bases map to TRBD2. Germline V gene data show CDR1 as SGHAT and CDR2 as FQNNGV. This CDR3 comprises 14 residues. Trimming at V came to 4 bases and at J to 14 bases, leaving 13 bases not matched to a gene. The DNA for the CDR3 is TGTGCCAGCAGCTCGTCCCTAGGGACTAGTAGGAAGTTCTTC. Its translation: CASSSSLGTSRKFF.

This chain uses TRBV7-2 with TRBJ2-5; the D is unclear. V was trimmed by 1 base and J by 6 bases, leaving 0 bases between them. Germline V gives CDR1 SGHTA, CDR2 FQGNSA. The CDR3 has 10 amino acids. CDR3: CASSLETQYF. In DNA, the CDR3 is TGTGCCAGCAGCTTAGAGACCCAGTACTTC.